This TCR beta chain comes out of a study of cytomegalovirus exposure and HLA in healthy donors. Overall study context: The early release's HLA-typed donors yielded roughly 85 million unique TCRs.

Points from the study as a whole: Later analysis indicated greater clonal expansion among HLA-associated TCR beta chains than among equally common other chains.

In regard to this clone: What it recognizes is unknown.

J gave up 0 bases and V 6 bases, and 11 bases lay outside the gene matches. CDR3 length equals 17 residues. Germline values: CDR1 LNHDA, CDR2 SQIVND (reference sequence). The PCR employed 60 Vbeta primers together with 13 Jbeta primers. Produced via immunoSEQ multiplex PCR; TCRdb's table is partial and in-frame only. Of some 120,000 clones in the sample, around 75% were seen once. The sequence derives from a young woman in good health and CMV-seronegative. This chain uses TRBV19 with TRBJ1-1, with 9 bases fitting TRBD1. The sequenced sample was PBMCs. The CDR3 sequence is CASRPSGQGEMNTEAFF. For the CDR3, the DNA is TGTGCCAGTAGGCCCTCGGGACAGGGAGAGATGAACACTGAAGCTTTCTTT.